This T cell receptor (beta chain) was recovered during a study of blood T cell repertoires in COVID-19. Study details: Acute and convalescent COVID-19 specimens originated in the United States, Italy and Spain. T cells, B-cell-depleted T cells, or PBMCs provided the cDNA or gDNA that served as material.

Germline values: CDR1 MNHEY, CDR2 SVGAGI. The CDR3 length is 13 residues. Trimming stripped 2 bases from V and 5 bases from J, with 9 bases between. Original data processing: Estimated nucleated cell counts came from reference gene primer amplification. Clones were read by immunoSEQ multiplex PCR, and TCRdb kept only the in-frame ones, dropping some. The D gene and trimming were derived from the DNA, and the V and J assignments and clone size from that table. This table has 79,000 or so clones, more than 75% appearing once. Those enrolled in Seattle joined during active infection and were followed longitudinally afterward.

Sequencing input: peripheral blood. The TCR comes from a man between 60 and 75 years old with COVID-19, enrolled during active disease. The chain is built from TRBV6-5 and TRBJ1-1, with no clear D. The CDR3 DNA reads as TGTGCCAGCAGTTACCTTTCGGGAACTGAAGCTTTCTTT. Residues: CASSYLSGTEAFF.